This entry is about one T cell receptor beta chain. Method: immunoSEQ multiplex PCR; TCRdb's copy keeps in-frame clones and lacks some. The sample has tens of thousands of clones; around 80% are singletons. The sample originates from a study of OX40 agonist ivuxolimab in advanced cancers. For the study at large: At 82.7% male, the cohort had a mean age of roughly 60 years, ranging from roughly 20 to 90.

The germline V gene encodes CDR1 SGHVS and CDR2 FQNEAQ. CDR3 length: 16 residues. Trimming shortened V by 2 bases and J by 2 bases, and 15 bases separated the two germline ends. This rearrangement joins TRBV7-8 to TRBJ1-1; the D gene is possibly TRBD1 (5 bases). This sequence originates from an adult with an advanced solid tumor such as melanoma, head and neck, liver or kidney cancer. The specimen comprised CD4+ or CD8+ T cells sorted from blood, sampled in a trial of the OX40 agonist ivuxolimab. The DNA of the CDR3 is TGTGCCAGCAGCTTAAGGTCGACAGTAAAAAACACTGAAGCTTTCTTT. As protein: CASSLRSTVKNTEAFF.